Below, 20 T cell receptor beta chains from the same sample are listed, as sequenced in a study of blood T cells in healthy people across ages. A sample-barcoded 5' primer and a J-beta primer mix were used in a second PCR of roughly 7 to 11 cycles. Using its own MiXCR run on the 5' RACE reads, TCRdb lists one record per CDR3 protein. The sample has about 570,000 distinct CDR3 sequences, about 26% seen once. The sequencing input was blood. These TCRs come from a woman aged 70-85 years in good health.

This clonotype appeared a few times. The rearrangement joins TRBV7-9 to TRBJ2-1; D not resolved. V was clipped by 3 bases and J by 9 bases, with 6 bases between them. In germline, CDR1 is SEHNR, CDR2 FQNEAQ (reference sequence). This CDR3 comprises 11 residues. CDR3 DNA sequence: TGTGCCAGCAGCTTGGGTGTTGAGCAGTTCTTC. This codes for CASSLGVEQFF.

The chain couples TRBV6-2 or TRBV6-3 to TRBJ2-1, with 8 bases matching TRBD1. With V trimmed by 2 bases and J by 6 bases, 6 bases remained unmatched. Germline loops: CDR1 MNHEY, CDR2 SVGEGT. The CDR3 has 15 amino acids. CDR3 nucleotides: TGTGCCAGCAGTTACGGGGGGACAGGCCCCAATGAGCAGTTCTTC. The encoded protein is CASSYGGTGPNEQFF.

V is TRBV2 and J is TRBJ2-3; TRBD2 matches at 12 bases. This CDR3 spans 15 amino acids. Germline-derived CDR1 and CDR2 are SNHLY and FYNNEI. J lost 4 bases, V lost 7 bases, and 6 bases had no gene match. The CDR3 nucleotides read TGTGCCAGCACCTTGACTAGCGGGGGTGCAGATACGCAGTATTTT. It translates to CASTLTSGGADTQYF.

This chain joins TRBV20-1 and TRBJ2-3; D is unclear. This CDR3 spans 12 amino acids. The germline gives CDR1 DFQATT, CDR2 SNEGSKA (reference sequence). V shed 6 bases and J shed 1 base, with 8 bases lying between them. CDR3 in DNA: TGCAGTGCCCCGTGGGGCACAGATACGCAGTATTTT. It is translated as CSAPWGTDTQYF.

The chain combines TRBV7-6 with TRBJ2-2; D perhaps matches TRBD1 (6 bases). Trimming stripped 8 bases from V and 3 bases from J, with 16 bases between. Germline V lookup: CDR1 SGHVS, CDR2 FNYEAQ. CDR3 size: 15 residues. The CDR3 DNA follows: TGTGCCAGCTCCTTAGGGCAGGGGTACACCGGGGAGCTGTTTTTT. Amino acid sequence: CASSLGQGYTGELFF.

This clonotype was picked up many times. The chain joins TRBV5-6 to TRBJ2-4; D possibly corresponds to TRBD2 (5 bases). The CDR3 length is 16 residues. Trimming took 0 bases from V and 1 from J, leaving 11 bases between them. Germline V gene lookup returns CDR1 SGHDT and CDR2 YYEEEE. In DNA, the CDR3 is TGTGCCAGCAGCTTGGTGCAGGCGGGCGCCAAAAACATTCAGTACTTC. Translation gives CASSLVQAGAKNIQYF.

The V and J genes are TRBV20-1 and TRBJ1-1; D is uncertain. Trimming stripped 1 base from V and 12 bases from J, with 15 bases between. The CDR3 runs to 12 residues. Germline V CDR1 and CDR2: DFQATT, SNEGSKA (reference sequence). The CDR3 reads CSARVRSTATFF. CDR3 nucleotides: TGCAGTGCTAGAGTTAGATCTACCGCAACTTTCTTT.

The chain couples TRBV6-5 to TRBJ1-6; 9 bases match TRBD1. The CDR3 has 16 amino acids. Germline lookup yields CDR1 MNHEY and CDR2 SVGAGI. V dropped 2 bases and J dropped 10; count of bases not matched to a gene: 9. The CDR3 reads CASSYGPGGQGSPLHF. CDR3 bases: TGTGCCAGCAGTTACGGTCCCGGGGGACAGGGATCACCCCTCCACTTT.

This chain uses TRBV5-1 with TRBJ2-6, with D hard to call. CDR1 SGHRS and CDR2 YFSETQ come from the germline V gene. CDR3 size: 16 residues. V shed 0 bases and J shed 2 bases, with 9 bases lying between them. The chain's CDR3 is CASSLGWVAGANVLTF. The DNA for the CDR3 is TGCGCCAGCAGCTTGGGTTGGGTTGCTGGGGCCAACGTCCTGACTTTC.

CDR3 sequence reads: CASSEPGSSETQYF. CDR3 in DNA: TGTGCCAGCAGTGAACCAGGGAGCTCAGAGACCCAGTACTTC. The chain combines TRBV6-1 with TRBJ2-5; D is tentatively TRBD1 or TRBD2 (5 bases each). Germline-derived CDR1 and CDR2 are MNHNS and SASEGT. The CDR3 runs 14 residues. V was trimmed by 2 bases and J by 4 bases, leaving 11 bases between them.

V is TRBV7-2 and J is TRBJ1-6, with TRBD1 as a possible D gene (6 bases). The CDR3 consists of 15 residues. Trimming took 5 bases from V and 10 from J, leaving 18 bases between them. The germline CDR1 and CDR2 sequences are SGHTA and FQGNSA. The CDR3 sequence is CASSTQGPQISPLHF. The CDR3 region has the DNA TGTGCCAGCAGCACACAGGGTCCCCAGATATCACCCCTCCACTTT.

The chain joins TRBV20-1 to TRBJ2-1, with 10 bases fitting TRBD2. This CDR3 region has 17 residues. Trimming took 0 bases from V and 3 from J; bases not matched to a gene: 8. Germline V CDR1 and CDR2: DFQATT, SNEGSKA (reference sequence). The chain's CDR3 is CSARDYAGTSVYNEQFF. CDR3 DNA sequence: TGCAGTGCTAGAGATTACGCCGGGACTAGCGTCTACAATGAGCAGTTCTTC.

About this clonotype: The junction differs from germline at one of its ends, possibly a read error. The chain combines TRBV12-3 or TRBV12-4 with TRBJ2-1, with 7 nucleotides matching TRBD2. CDR3 length: 12 residues. The CDR3 DNA sequence: TGTGCCAGCACCTGGGGGGGGACTGAGCGGTTCTTC. Translating it yields CASTWGGTERFF.

As to this clonotype: Germline and junction disagree at one end, which may indicate a read error. The V gene is TRBV6-1, the J gene TRBJ2-5; tentative D call: TRBD1 (8 bases). The V gene's germline CDR1 is MNHNS and CDR2 SASEGT. The CDR3 is 15 residues long. CDR3 sequence: CASRSRTGREETQCF. CDR3 coding DNA: TGTGCCAGCAGATCAAGGACAGGGAGGGAAGAGACCCAGTGCTTC.

This rearrangement joins TRBV18 to TRBJ2-2; 7 bases are a match to TRBD1. With 0 bases clipped from V and 2 bases from J, the junction kept 3 bases outside the gene matches. Per the germline V gene, CDR1 is KGHSH and CDR2 is LQKENI. This CDR3 region has 16 residues. CDR3 coding DNA: TGTGCCAGCTCACCACCGGGACAGCGAAACACCGGGGAGCTGTTTTTT. Protein: CASSPPGQRNTGELFF.

The chain links TRBV29-1 to TRBJ2-5; 9 bases are shared with TRBD2. CDR3 length: 13 residues. Per germline, CDR1 SQVTM and CDR2 ANQGSEA. Losses at the gene ends were 4 bases for V and 4 bases for J; bases not matched to a gene: 4. CDR3 protein: CSVAAGGPETQYF. CDR3 DNA: TGCAGCGTTGCGGCGGGGGGGCCAGAGACCCAGTACTTC.

Comment on this clonotype: The CDR3 ends on some other residue instead of the conserved phenylalanine or tryptophan, so this is likely a read error. V gene TRBV7-2 combines with J gene TRBJ2-3, with 11 bases that match TRBD2. The ends lost 4 bases at V and 5 bases at J; junction bases unmatched: 8. Germline values: CDR1 SGHTA, CDR2 FQGNSA. The CDR3 covers 16 residues. This CDR3 reads CASSSVAGGLRDTQYS. CDR3 bases: TGTGCCAGCAGCTCTGTAGCGGGGGGGCTAAGAGATACGCAGTATTCT.

A few counts support this clonotype. The chain employs TRBV3-1 and TRBJ2-5; 10 bases are shared with TRBD2. Germline V gives CDR1 LGHDT, CDR2 YNNKEL (reference sequence). After removal of 4 bases from V and 2 bases from J, the junction contained 19 bases not matched to a gene. The CDR3 has 20 residues. Written as DNA, the CDR3 is TGTGCCAGCAGCCGCCTACACTCCGGGACTAGCGCGACCGGGCAAGAGACCCAGTACTTC. This codes for CASSRLHSGTSATGQETQYF.

A note on this clonotype: One end of the junction fails to match germline, which may point to a read error. The chain links TRBV6-2 or TRBV6-3 to TRBJ2-5; D is undetermined. The CDR3 is 20 amino acids. From germline, CDR1 is MNHEY and CDR2 SVGEGT. The CDR3 sequence: CASSFSTLSPSPVNSYEQCF. CDR3 coding DNA: TGTGCCAGCAGTTTCTCAACTCTGTCCCCTTCACCGGTCAACTCCTACGAGCAGTGCTTC.

This clonotype turned up a few times. The chain recombines TRBV27 with TRBJ2-1; 7 bases are a match to TRBD2. CDR3 length equals 16 residues. J was trimmed by 0 bases and V by 5 bases; bases with no gene match: 7. Germline loops: CDR1 MNHEY, CDR2 SMNVEV (reference sequence). CDR3 amino acids: CASSPSSGNSYNEQFF. The DNA of the CDR3 is TGTGCCAGCAGTCCTTCTAGCGGTAACTCCTACAATGAGCAGTTCTTC.